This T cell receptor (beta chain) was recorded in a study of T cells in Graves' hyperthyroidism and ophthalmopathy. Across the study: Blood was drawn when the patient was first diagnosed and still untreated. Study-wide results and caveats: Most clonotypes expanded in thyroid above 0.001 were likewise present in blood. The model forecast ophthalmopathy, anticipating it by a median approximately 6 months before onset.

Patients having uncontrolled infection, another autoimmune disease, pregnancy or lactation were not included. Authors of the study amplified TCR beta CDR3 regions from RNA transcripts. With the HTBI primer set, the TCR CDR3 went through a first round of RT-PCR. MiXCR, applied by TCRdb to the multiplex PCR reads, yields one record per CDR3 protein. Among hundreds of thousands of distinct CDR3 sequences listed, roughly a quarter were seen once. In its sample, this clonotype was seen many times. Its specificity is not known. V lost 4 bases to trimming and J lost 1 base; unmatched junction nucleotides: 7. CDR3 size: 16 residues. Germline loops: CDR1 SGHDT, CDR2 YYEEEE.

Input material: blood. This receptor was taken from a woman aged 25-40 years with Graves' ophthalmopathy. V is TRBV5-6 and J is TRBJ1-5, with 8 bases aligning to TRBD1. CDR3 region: CASSAWTGFSNQPQHF. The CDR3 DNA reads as TGTGCCAGCAGCGCGTGGACAGGGTTCAGCAATCAGCCCCAGCATTTT.